This T cell receptor (beta chain) was observed in a study of cytomegalovirus exposure and HLA in healthy donors. V lost 1 base, J lost 0 bases, and 0 bases stayed unmatched. Germline V gene data show CDR1 as SGHVS and CDR2 as FQNEAQ. The CDR3 consists of 15 residues. The protocol was immunoSEQ multiplex PCR, while the TCRdb copy is restricted to in-frame clones and leaves out a portion. The sample yields around 130,000 clones, roughly 84% seen once. The chain has TRBV7-8 and TRBJ2-7; 10 bases are shared with TRBD2. Sequenced material: PBMCs. The clonotype was recovered from a woman under 40 in good health and CMV-seronegative. CDR3 in amino acids: CASSLGTSGSYEQYF. In nucleotides, the CDR3 is TGTGCCAGCAGCTTAGGGACTAGCGGCTCCTACGAGCAGTACTTC.